The subject of this entry is one TCR beta chain. Its specificity is not known. This entry is derived from a study of T cell responses to AZD1222 COVID-19 vaccine. Study context: Second-dose intervals of approximately 4 or approximately 12 weeks were pooled.

The study's findings and limits: No day 14 peak samples; only post-peak repertoires were characterized. Variant regions that are unmutated are reportedly the target of nearly half of spike-specific TCRs. Clonal diversity may have been underestimated in mostly white British donors.

V was clipped by 6 bases and J by 7 bases; unmatched bases: 6. The V gene's germline CDR1 is LNHDA and CDR2 SQIVND (reference sequence). The CDR3 consists of 14 residues. Clones were read by immunoSEQ multiplex PCR, and TCRdb kept only the in-frame ones, dropping some. The table includes some 100,000 clones, roughly nine tenths detected once. This chain connects TRBV19 to TRBJ2-3; 11 bases map to TRBD1. Here the sequenced sample was peripheral blood, taken on day 0 of AZD1222 vaccination. This receptor was identified in an adult in good health. For the CDR3, the DNA is TGTGCCAGTAGGGGGACAGGGGGGCAGAATACGCAGTATTTT. This gives the protein CASRGTGGQNTQYF.